Sequencing of this TCR beta chain was carried out in a study of cytomegalovirus exposure and HLA in healthy donors. Study at large: Sequencing of about 200 million T cells in an earlier analysis found 95 million to 120 million unique TCR beta sequences. Roughly 80% of several hundred genotyped donors fell in the Caucasian-associated ancestry cluster.

Trimming at V came to 6 bases and at J to 4 bases, leaving 7 bases not matched to a gene. The CDR3 sequence is 14 residues long. Germline V gives CDR1 MNHEY, CDR2 SVGAGI. The PCR had 60 Vbeta and 13 Jbeta primers. In the original workflow: About 11 million of 65 million to 95 million unique TCR beta chains were shared, per a later count. The repertoire was sequenced with immunoSEQ multiplex PCR; TCRdb's copy has only in-frame clones and lacks some. V and J calls and clone size are copied from that table; D and trimming were computed from the DNA. The sample has some 140,000 clones; over 70% are singletons. On this clone itself: Its target is unknown.

Study outcomes and limitations: Some V segments, TRBV6-2 and TRBV6-3 among them, were indistinguishable and were therefore excluded.

This clonotype was sampled from a woman aged 18-35 years in good health and CMV-seronegative. The chain recombines TRBV6-5 with TRBJ1-1; 8 positions agree with TRBD1. The specimen sequenced was PBMCs. The CDR3 region has the DNA TGTGCCAGCAGGGAGGACAGGGACTCCACTGAAGCTTTCTTT. The encoded protein is CASREDRDSTEAFF.